The 12 T cell receptor beta chains in this list originate from one sample, sequenced in a study of blood T cell repertoires in COVID-19. Sequencing was performed with immunoSEQ multiplex PCR; in TCRdb, only in-frame clones are kept and a portion is missing. The sample carries tens of thousands of clones, 90% recorded once. What was sequenced was peripheral blood. These TCRs come from a human donor with active COVID-19. The donor label of this sample is uncertain.

The chain uses TRBV7-9 and TRBJ1-2; no clear D. Deletions cut 1 base from V and 3 bases from J, with 12 bases between. The CDR3 totals 15 residues. Germline-derived CDR1 and CDR2 are SEHNR and FQNEAQ (reference sequence). This CDR3 reads CASSLVATGHYGYTF. The CDR3 nucleotides are TGTGCCAGCAGCTTAGTGGCCACTGGGCACTATGGCTACACCTTC.

The chain employs TRBV27 and TRBJ2-7; possible D gene TRBD1, 6 bases. Germline lookup yields CDR1 MNHEY and CDR2 SMNVEV (reference sequence). V was trimmed by 0 bases and J by 1 base, leaving 16 bases between them. The CDR3 sequence is 17 residues long. In DNA form, the CDR3 reads TGTGCCAGCAGTTTATCCCCGACAGGCATAACTTCCTACGAGCAGTACTTC. Its translation is CASSLSPTGITSYEQYF.

The gene calls are TRBV3-1 (or the pseudogene TRBV3-2) and TRBJ1-1, with a tentative D call TRBD1 (6 bases). V was trimmed by 0 bases and J by 11 bases, leaving 16 bases between them. This CDR3 has 14 amino acids. Germline CDR1 and CDR2: LGHDT and YNNKEL (reference sequence). CDR3: CASSQDRVGGVAFF. CDR3 nucleotides: TGTGCCAGCAGCCAAGACAGGGTAGGGGGGGTTGCTTTCTTT.

The V gene is TRBV5-6, the J gene TRBJ1-2; D gene uncertain. Germline V gene sequence: CDR1 SGHDT, CDR2 YYEEEE. CDR3 length equals 15 residues. V was cut by 4 bases and J by 8 bases, with 21 bases left in between. The CDR3 region is CASSLREQFQEGYTF. CDR3 bases: TGTGCCAGCAGCCTCCGGGAACAGTTCCAGGAGGGCTACACCTTC.

The V and J genes are TRBV7-8 and TRBJ1-2; a possible D gene is TRBD1 (5 bases). Trimming took off 1 base at V and 4 bases at J, with 10 bases between the two ends. The CDR3 loop spans 14 amino acids. CDR1 and CDR2 from the germline V gene are SGHVS and FQNEAQ. CDR3 in amino acids: CASSLGGTAYGYTF. For the CDR3, the DNA is TGTGCCAGCAGCTTAGGCGGGACGGCCTATGGCTACACCTTC. Complete variable domain (other parts from reference TRBV7-8 and TRBJ1-2): GAGVSQSPRYKVAKRGQDVALRCDPISGHVSLFWYQQALGQGPEFLTYFQNEAQLDKSGLPSDRFFAERPEGSVSTLKIQRTQQEDSAVYLCASSLGGTAYGYTFGSGTRLTVV.

The J gene is TRBJ1-2, the V gene TRBV12-3 or TRBV12-4; TRBD1 is a possible D gene (5 bases). V was cut by 4 bases and J by 4 bases, with 7 bases left in between. The CDR3 is made up of 12 amino acids. CDR3 coding DNA: TGTGCCAGCAGTTCGGGACTCTATGGCTACACCTTC. It codes for CASSSGLYGYTF.

The chain links TRBV5-6 to TRBJ1-1; D is unclear. Germline V gene data show CDR1 as SGHDT and CDR2 as YYEEEE. CDR3 size: 15 residues. Trimming took 0 bases from V and 1 from J, leaving 10 bases between them. CDR3 protein: CASSLAGSGNTEAFF. CDR3 in DNA: TGTGCCAGCAGCTTGGCCGGGTCCGGGAACACTGAAGCTTTCTTT.

V and J are TRBV6-6 and TRBJ2-7, with D tentatively TRBD2 (5 bases). The germline V and J ends were trimmed by 2 bases and 1 base, with 6 bases remaining between them. From germline, CDR1 is MNHNY and CDR2 SVGAGI (reference sequence). The CDR3 length is 13 residues. The CDR3 bases are TGTGCCAGCAGTTACCGGACTTCCTACGAGCAGTACGTC. It yields the protein CASSYRTSYEQYV.

This chain links TRBV3-1 (or the pseudogene TRBV3-2) with TRBJ1-2; D is undetermined. Trimming cost V 1 base and J 3 bases, with 9 bases left between them. The CDR3 covers 14 residues. Germline loops: CDR1 LGHDT, CDR2 YNNKEL (reference sequence). The chain's CDR3 is CASSQGSFYYGYTF. The CDR3 bases are TGTGCCAGCAGCCAAGGCAGTTTCTACTATGGCTACACCTTC.

The chain combines TRBV19 with TRBJ2-3, with D possibly matching TRBD1 (5 bases). This CDR3 region has 15 residues. V was cut by 10 bases and J by 0 bases, with 17 bases left in between. Germline V gene data show CDR1 as LNHDA and CDR2 as SQIVND (reference sequence). The CDR3 here is CATDQGALSTDTQYF. For the CDR3, the DNA is TGTGCCACCGACCAGGGCGCATTAAGCACAGATACGCAGTATTTT.

The genes are TRBV11-2 and TRBJ1-5; tentative D call: TRBD1 (6 bases). Germline CDR1 is SGHAT and CDR2 is FQNNGV. Between the trimmed V and J ends, which lost 0 bases and 5 bases, there was a span of 11 bases. CDR3 length: 15 residues. The CDR3 DNA is TGTGCCAGCAGCTTAGATGGACAGTCACATCAGCCCCAGCATTTT. Translation gives CASSLDGQSHQPQHF.

This sequence joins TRBV11-2 and TRBJ2-7; 9 positions agree with TRBD1. Unmatched junction bases numbered 4, after V lost 4 bases and J lost 3 bases. The germline V gene has CDR1 SGHAT and CDR2 FQNNGV. The CDR3 consists of 14 residues. CDR3 residues: CASSSSGQGYEQYF. The CDR3 DNA reads as TGTGCCAGCAGCTCGTCGGGACAGGGCTACGAGCAGTACTTC.